This TCR beta chain is from a study of OX40 agonist ivuxolimab in advanced cancers. Study information: The patients received agonistic anti-OX40 (CD134) antibody ivuxolimab. Overall study findings and caveats: The specificity for antigen of the expanded peripheral T cells was not determined.

As for this clone: The antigen remains undetermined.

Germline trimming cut 8 bases from V and 16 bases from J; bases unmatched to any gene: 6. The CDR3 has 10 residues. The germline V gene encodes CDR1 MDHEN and CDR2 SYDVKM. The repertoire was sequenced with immunoSEQ multiplex PCR; TCRdb's copy has only in-frame clones and lacks some. The data contain tens of thousands of clones, roughly 90% of them singletons. The chain links TRBV28 to TRBJ2-1, with 9 bases aligning to TRBD1. The sequencing here drew on CD4+ or CD8+ T cells sorted from blood, taken in a trial of the OX40 agonist ivuxolimab. This TCR came from an adult with an advanced solid tumor such as melanoma, head and neck, liver or kidney cancer. The CDR3 DNA is TGTGCCAGCTGGCGGGACAGGGAATTCTTC. Its translation: CASWRDREFF. Supplemented by reference TRBV28 and TRBJ2-1, the full variable domain reads DVKVTQSSRYLVKRTGEKVFLECVQDMDHENMFWYRQDPGLGLRLIYFSYDVKMKEKGDIPEGYSVSREKKERFSLILESASTNQTSMYLCASWRDREFFGPGTRLTVL.